This is a list of T cell receptor beta chains from one sample in a study of T cell changes during pregnancy in multiple sclerosis. Sequencing used immunoSEQ multiplex PCR; TCRdb keeps in-frame clones, though not all of them. The top ten clones hold 5.5% to 8% of a sample with about 41,000 clones, roughly 90% of them seen once. The sequences come from CD8+ T cells from peripheral blood mononuclear cells, collected in the third trimester of pregnancy. The receptor set was obtained from a female donor with multiple sclerosis, enrolled in a pregnancy study. CDR3s include the opening cysteine and the closing phenylalanine or tryptophan. The D gene is left open where the match is weak. The size of a clone is reported for some rows only, either as once, few or many, or as a class for expanded clones.

abundance	v_gene	j_gene	d_gene	CDR3aa	CDR3nt
.	TRBV2	TRBJ1-2	TRBD1	CASSQTGAPYGYTF	TGTGCCAGCAGTCAGACAGGGGCCCCCTATGGCTACACCTTC
.	TRBV4-1	TRBJ2-2	.	CASSPLQGLETGELFF	TGCGCCAGCAGCCCGTTACAGGGATTGGAAACCGGGGAGCTGTTTTTT
.	TRBV9	TRBJ2-7	.	CASSEGDGAYEQYF	TGTGCCAGCAGCGAGGGGGACGGGGCCTACGAGCAGTACTTC
.	TRBV2	TRBJ2-7	TRBD2	CASSGLAGQIISYEQYF	TGTGCCAGCTCCGGACTAGCGGGCCAAATTATCTCCTACGAGCAGTACTTC
.	TRBV6-5	TRBJ2-1	.	CASSYMSSYNEQFF	TGTGCCAGCAGTTATATGAGCTCCTACAATGAGCAGTTCTTC
.	TRBV27	TRBJ1-2	.	CASSFQGFSYGYTF	TGTGCCAGCAGTTTCCAGGGTTTCAGCTATGGCTACACCTTC
.	TRBV7-9	TRBJ2-7	.	CASSLKEASNEQYF	TGTGCCAGCAGCTTAAAGGAGGCCAGCAACGAGCAGTACTTC
.	TRBV7-9	TRBJ1-4	TRBD1	CASSPDREATNEKLFF	TGTGCCAGCAGCCCAGACAGGGAGGCAACTAATGAAAAACTGTTTTTT
.	TRBV5-4	TRBJ2-1	TRBD2	CASSLLAGGPYEQFF	TGTGCCAGCAGCTTATTAGCGGGAGGGCCCTATGAGCAGTTCTTC
once	TRBV27	TRBJ2-1	TRBD2	CASSASTLWTSGSYNEQFF	TGTGCCAGCAGTGCATCAACATTGTGGACTAGCGGCTCCTACAATGAGCAGTTCTTC
.	TRBV6-1	TRBJ2-7	TRBD2	CASSGTSGSYEQYF	TGTGCCAGCAGCGGGACTAGCGGCTCCTACGAGCAGTACTTC
.	TRBV4-3	TRBJ2-3	.	CASSLGLAGAEITDTQYF	TGCGCCAGCAGCCTAGGACTTGCGGGGGCCGAAATCACAGATACGCAGTATTTT
.	TRBV5-6	TRBJ1-5	.	CASSLKTDIYGNQPQHF	TGTGCCAGCAGCTTAAAGACAGACATCTACGGCAATCAGCCCCAGCATTTT
.	TRBV28	TRBJ2-1	.	CASSDFQGSTINEQFF	TGTGCCAGCAGTGACTTCCAAGGATCAACCATCAATGAGCAGTTCTTC